Given below is one T cell receptor (beta chain) in context. The antigen is not known. A universal primer site was incorporated via template switching, and the cDNA contained unique molecular identifiers. TCRdb passed the 5' RACE reads through MiXCR, listing each CDR3 protein once. Of 1.5 million to 2 million distinct CDR3 sequences listed, about 30% are singletons. The CDR3 is 14 residues long. V lost 5 bases to trimming and J lost 5 bases, with 13 bases between them. Germline V gene lookup returns CDR1 DFQATT and CDR2 SNEGSKA (reference sequence). The sample belongs to a study of identical twins. The study's findings and limits: Out-of-frame beta sequences exhibited a weaker degree of excess twin sharing.

J is TRBJ1-6 and V is TRBV20-1; the D gene is possibly TRBD1 (6 bases). The sample was cord blood. The sequence was collected from a newborn girl in good health. CDR3: CSAPLRGNNSPLHF. The CDR3 DNA sequence: TGCAGTGCTCCCCTCAGGGGTAATAATTCACCCCTCCACTTT.